This T cell receptor (beta chain) was observed in a study of T cells after yellow fever vaccination. As for the study in general: Preparation used SMART-Seq v4 Ultra Low Input for the low-cell-number fractions. Study conclusions and caveats: Some clonotypes were seen in both the CD4 and the CD8 compartments. These made up a small share and likely arose from convergent recombination. A weaker but faster secondary response was observed, peaking on day 5 versus 15.

V dropped 0 bases and J dropped 3 bases, with 4 bases sitting between them. The CDR3 spans 12 residues. Germline V lookup: CDR1 GTSNPN, CDR2 SVGIG (reference sequence). This clonotype was seen a handful of times. Antigen unknown. TCR cDNA was made by 5'RACE template switching, adding a universal primer site and UMIs. Each CDR3 protein gets one entry after TCRdb re-called the 5' RACE reads with MiXCR. The sample lists about 360,000 distinct CDR3 sequences, 6% to 8% seen once, with 15% in the top ten. This receptor was taken from a man aged 30 to 45 who received the YFV17D yellow fever vaccine. Here the sequenced sample was PBMCs, taken 5 days after the yellow fever booster vaccination. The genes are TRBV30 and TRBJ2-3; unclear D gene. CDR3 protein: CAWSVLTDTQYF. CDR3 in DNA: TGTGCCTGGAGTGTTTTGACAGATACGCAGTATTTT.